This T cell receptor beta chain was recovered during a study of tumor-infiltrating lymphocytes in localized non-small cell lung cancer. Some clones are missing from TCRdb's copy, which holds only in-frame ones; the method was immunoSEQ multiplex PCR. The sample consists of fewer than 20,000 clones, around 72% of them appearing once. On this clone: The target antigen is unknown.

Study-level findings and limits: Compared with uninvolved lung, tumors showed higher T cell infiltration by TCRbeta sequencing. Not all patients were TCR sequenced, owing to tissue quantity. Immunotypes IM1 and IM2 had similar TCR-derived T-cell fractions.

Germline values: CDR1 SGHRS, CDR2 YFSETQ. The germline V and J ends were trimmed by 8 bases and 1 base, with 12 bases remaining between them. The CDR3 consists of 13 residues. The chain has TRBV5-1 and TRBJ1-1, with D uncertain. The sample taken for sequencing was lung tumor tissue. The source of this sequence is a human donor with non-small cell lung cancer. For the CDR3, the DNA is TGCGCCAGTTATGGACGGAAGAACACTGAAGCTTTCTTT. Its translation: CASYGRKNTEAFF. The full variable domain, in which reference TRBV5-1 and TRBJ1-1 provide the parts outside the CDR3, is KAGVTQTPRYLIKTRGQQVTLSCSPISGHRSVSWYQQTPGQGLQFLFEYFSETQRNKGNFPGRFSGRQFSNSRSEMNVSTLELGDSALYLCASYGRKNTEAFFGQGTRLTVV.